The rows below give T cell receptor beta chains drawn from one sample of a study of cytomegalovirus exposure and HLA in healthy donors. Repertoires were generated with immunoSEQ multiplex PCR, while TCRdb's copy carries only in-frame clones and drops some. The sample yields around 190,000 clones, around 83% seen once. Sequenced material: PBMCs. Receptors were obtained from a girl aged 2 to 10 in good health and CMV-seropositive. The conserved cysteine and the conserved F or W are not part of the CDR3 here.

CDR3 length	V gene	J gene	CDR3 protein
12	TRBV2	TRBJ1-5	ASKGTGGYQPQH
12	TRBV5-1	TRBJ2-1	ASSAGTAINEQF
12	TRBV7-9	TRBJ1-1	ASSEKRLNTEAF
12	TRBV4-1	TRBJ2-3	ASSPDRGEDTQY
11	TRBV6-1	TRBJ2-3	ASHVPATDTQY
9	TRBV11-2	TRBJ2-3	ASSENLAQY
9	TRBV5-5	TRBJ1-2	ASSLLSGYT
13	TRBV5-1	TRBJ2-3	ASSLGAGETDTQY
14	TRBV19	TRBJ2-1	ASSTTGRLARNEQF
12	TRBV6-5	TRBJ2-5	ASSYVTGEETQY
13	TRBV6-1	TRBJ2-2	ASSVGGYNTGELF
13	TRBV5-4	TRBJ2-7	ASSLFSLAGDEQY